The sequence of this T cell receptor beta chain was determined in a study of CD8+CD57+ T cells in acquired aplastic anemia. Across the whole study: Average DNA yield from sorted CD4+ and CD8+ cells was about 3 ug. Study observations and caveats: In common between the patients and the controls were more than 25 CD8+ CDR3 sequences. In CD8+ cells, Simpson's diversity showed no significant difference between patients and controls.

Germline CDR1 SGHTA, CDR2 FQGTGA. V was cut by 5 bases and J by 5 bases, with 5 bases left in between. The CDR3 contains 11 residues. Profiling of TCR beta VDJ combinations and CDR3 sequences used genomic DNA as template. A single record per CDR3 protein comes from TCRdb applying MiXCR to the reads. This table holds 150,000 to 200,000 distinct CDR3 sequences, 45% to 50% found once. By flow cytometry, patients selected for sequencing had shown an expansion of CD8+CD57+ cells. At blood sampling, none of the patients had yet received therapy. Turning to this clonotype: Its antigen remains unidentified.

The chain uses TRBV7-3 and TRBJ2-3, with no clear D. Source material: sorted CD4+, CD8+, or CD8+CD57+ T cells (not recorded which) from PBMCs. This receptor was identified in a human donor with aplastic anemia. This CDR3 reads CASSLKDTQYF. The CDR3 DNA reads as TGTGCCAGCAGCCTTAAAGATACGCAGTATTTT.